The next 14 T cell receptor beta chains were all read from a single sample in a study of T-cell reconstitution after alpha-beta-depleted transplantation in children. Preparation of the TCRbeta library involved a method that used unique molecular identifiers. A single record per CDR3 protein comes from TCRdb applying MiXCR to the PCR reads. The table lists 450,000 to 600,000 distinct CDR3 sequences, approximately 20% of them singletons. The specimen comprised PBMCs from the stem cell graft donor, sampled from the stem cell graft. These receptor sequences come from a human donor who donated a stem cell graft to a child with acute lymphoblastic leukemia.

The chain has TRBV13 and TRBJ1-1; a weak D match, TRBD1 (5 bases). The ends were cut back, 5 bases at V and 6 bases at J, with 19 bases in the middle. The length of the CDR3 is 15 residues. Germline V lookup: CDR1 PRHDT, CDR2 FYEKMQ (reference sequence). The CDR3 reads CASSPPNRGAPEAFF. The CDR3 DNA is TGTGCCAGCAGCCCCCCAAATCGAGGGGCTCCTGAAGCTTTCTTT.

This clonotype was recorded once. CDR3 DNA sequence: TGTGCCAGCAGTTTGGGACACTGGACAGGGCAGTACTTC. Amino acids: CASSLGHWTGQYF. The J gene is TRBJ2-7, the V gene TRBV12-3 or TRBV12-4, with TRBD1 identical over 7 bases. The CDR3 sequence is 13 residues long. The V gene end was trimmed by 3 bases and the J gene end by 9 bases; junction bases not matched to a gene: 8.

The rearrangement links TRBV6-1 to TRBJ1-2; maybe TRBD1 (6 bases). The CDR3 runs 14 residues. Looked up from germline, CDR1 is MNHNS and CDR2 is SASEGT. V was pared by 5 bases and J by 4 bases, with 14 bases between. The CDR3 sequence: CASSPGAVSYGYTF. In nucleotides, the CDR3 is TGTGCCAGCAGTCCAGGGGCGGTCAGCTATGGCTACACCTTC.

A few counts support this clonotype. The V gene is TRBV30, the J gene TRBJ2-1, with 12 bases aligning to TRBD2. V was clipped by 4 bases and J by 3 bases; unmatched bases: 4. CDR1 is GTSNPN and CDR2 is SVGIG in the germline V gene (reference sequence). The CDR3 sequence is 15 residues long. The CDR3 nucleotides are TGTGCCTGGACGGGACTAGCGGGCCTCTACAATGAGCAGTTCTTC. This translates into CAWTGLAGLYNEQFF.

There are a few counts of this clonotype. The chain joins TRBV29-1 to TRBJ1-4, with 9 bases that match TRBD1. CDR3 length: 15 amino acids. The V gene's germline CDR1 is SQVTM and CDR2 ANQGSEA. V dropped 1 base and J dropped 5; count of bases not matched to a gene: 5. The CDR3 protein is CSVEGTGGANEKLFF. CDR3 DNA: TGCAGCGTTGAAGGTACAGGGGGCGCGAATGAAAAACTGTTTTTT.

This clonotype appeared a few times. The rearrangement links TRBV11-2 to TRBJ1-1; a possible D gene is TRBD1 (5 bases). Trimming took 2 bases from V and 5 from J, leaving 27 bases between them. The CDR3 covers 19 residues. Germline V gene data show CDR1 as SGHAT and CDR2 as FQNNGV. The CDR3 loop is CASSLPRGGESRRGTEAFF. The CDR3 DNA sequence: TGTGCCAGCAGCTTACCTAGGGGCGGGGAATCTCGTCGTGGGACTGAAGCTTTCTTT. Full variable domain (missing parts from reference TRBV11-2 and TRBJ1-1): EAGVAQSPRYKIIEKRQSVAFWCNPISGHATLYWYQQILGQGPKLLIQFQNNGVVDDSQLPKDRFSAERLKGVDSTLKIQPAKLEDSAVYLCASSLPRGGESRRGTEAFFGQGTRLTVV.

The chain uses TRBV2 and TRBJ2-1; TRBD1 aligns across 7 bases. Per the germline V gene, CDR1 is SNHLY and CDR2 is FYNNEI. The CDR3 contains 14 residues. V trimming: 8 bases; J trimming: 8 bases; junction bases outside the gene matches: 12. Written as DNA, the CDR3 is TGTGCCAGCCTCCGGGACAGTCGCCTTGATGAGCAGTTCTTC. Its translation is CASLRDSRLDEQFF.

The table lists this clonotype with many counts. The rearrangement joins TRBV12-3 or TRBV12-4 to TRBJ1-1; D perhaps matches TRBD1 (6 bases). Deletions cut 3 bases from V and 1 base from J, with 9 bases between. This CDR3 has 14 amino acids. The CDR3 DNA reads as TGTGCCAGCAGTTTTTTACAGGGGAACACTGAAGCTTTCTTT. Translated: CASSFLQGNTEAFF.

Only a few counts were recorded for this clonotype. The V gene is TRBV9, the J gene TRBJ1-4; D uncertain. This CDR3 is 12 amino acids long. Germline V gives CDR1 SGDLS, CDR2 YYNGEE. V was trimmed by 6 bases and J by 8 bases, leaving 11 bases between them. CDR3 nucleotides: TGTGCCAGCAAGGGCTCGGGGGAAAAACTGTTTTTT. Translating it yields CASKGSGEKLFF.

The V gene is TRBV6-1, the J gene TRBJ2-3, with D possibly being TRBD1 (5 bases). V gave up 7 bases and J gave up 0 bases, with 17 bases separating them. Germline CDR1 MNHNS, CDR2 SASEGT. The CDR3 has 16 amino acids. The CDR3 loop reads CASNTGPGWSTDTQYF. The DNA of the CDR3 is TGTGCCAGCAATACAGGTCCAGGGTGGAGCACAGATACGCAGTATTTT.

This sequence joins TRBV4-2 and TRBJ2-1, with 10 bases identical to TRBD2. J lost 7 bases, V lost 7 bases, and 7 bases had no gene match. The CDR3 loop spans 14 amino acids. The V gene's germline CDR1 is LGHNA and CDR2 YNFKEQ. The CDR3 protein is CASTPTGLANEQFF. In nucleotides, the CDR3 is TGTGCCAGCACCCCTACGGGACTAGCGAATGAGCAGTTCTTC.

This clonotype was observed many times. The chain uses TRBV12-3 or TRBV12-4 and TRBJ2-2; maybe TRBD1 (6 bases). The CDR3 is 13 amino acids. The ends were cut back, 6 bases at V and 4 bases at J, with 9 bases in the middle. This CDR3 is CASRSTGTGELFF. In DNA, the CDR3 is TGTGCCAGCAGGTCGACAGGCACCGGGGAGCTGTTTTTT.

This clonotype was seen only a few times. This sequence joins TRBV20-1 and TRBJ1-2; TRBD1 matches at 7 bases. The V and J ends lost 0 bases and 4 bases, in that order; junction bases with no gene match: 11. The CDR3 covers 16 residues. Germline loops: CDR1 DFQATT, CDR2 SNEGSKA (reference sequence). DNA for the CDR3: TGCAGTGCTAGAGATACGGCCAGACAGGGAGGCTATGGCTACACCTTC. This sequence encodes CSARDTARQGGYGYTF.

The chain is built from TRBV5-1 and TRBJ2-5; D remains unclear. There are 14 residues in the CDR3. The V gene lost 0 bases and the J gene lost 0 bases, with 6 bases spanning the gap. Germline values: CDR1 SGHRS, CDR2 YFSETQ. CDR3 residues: CASSLDLYQETQYF. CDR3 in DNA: TGCGCCAGCAGCTTGGACCTGTACCAAGAGACCCAGTACTTC.